This T cell receptor beta chain was sequenced for a study of blood T cell repertoires in COVID-19. Authors' methods: Estimation of nucleated cell counts was performed using reference gene primer amplification. The assay was immunoSEQ multiplex PCR, and TCRdb's table has in-frame clones only and misses some. The V and J calls and clone size are taken from that table; D and trimming were inferred from the DNA. The sample contains approximately 240,000 clones, about 83% of which appear only once. With V trimmed by 2 bases and J by 5 bases, 11 bases remained unmatched. Per the germline V gene, CDR1 is SGDLS and CDR2 is YYNGEE. The CDR3 contains 16 residues.

Specimen: peripheral blood. V is TRBV9 and J is TRBJ2-7; 9 bases are a match to TRBD1. The receptor's source is a woman younger than 45 with COVID-19, enrolled during active disease. The CDR3 reads CASSVGLVQGAHEQYF. DNA for the CDR3: TGTGCCAGCAGCGTCGGACTTGTACAGGGGGCCCACGAGCAGTACTTC.